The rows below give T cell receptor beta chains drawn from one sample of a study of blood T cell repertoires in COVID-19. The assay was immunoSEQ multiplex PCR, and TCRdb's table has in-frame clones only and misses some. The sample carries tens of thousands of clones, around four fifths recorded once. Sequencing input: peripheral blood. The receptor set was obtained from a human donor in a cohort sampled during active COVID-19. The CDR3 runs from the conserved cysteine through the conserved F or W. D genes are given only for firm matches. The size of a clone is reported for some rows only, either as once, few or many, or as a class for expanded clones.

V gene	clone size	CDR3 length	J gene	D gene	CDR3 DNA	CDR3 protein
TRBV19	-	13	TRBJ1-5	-	TGTGCCAGTAGCCAGGGTAGCAATCAGCCCCAGCATTTT	CASSQGSNQPQHF
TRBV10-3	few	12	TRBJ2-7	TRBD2	TGTGCCATCAGTGAGCGGGAGGGCGAGCAGTACTTC	CAISEREGEQYF
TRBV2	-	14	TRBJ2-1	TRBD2	TGTGCCAGCTTAGGACTAGCGGGAGAGGGTGAGCAGTTCTTC	CASLGLAGEGEQFF
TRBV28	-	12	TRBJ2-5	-	TGTGCCAGCCTAAGTCCCGGGGAGACCCAGTACTTC	CASLSPGETQYF
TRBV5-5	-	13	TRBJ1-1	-	TGTGCCAGCAGCTTGGAGACAAACACTGAAGCTTTCTTT	CASSLETNTEAFF
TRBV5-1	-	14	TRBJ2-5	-	TGCGCCAGCAGCCCAGGACAGATCCAAGAGACCCAGTACTTC	CASSPGQIQETQYF
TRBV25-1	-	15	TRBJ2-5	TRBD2	TGTGCCAGCAGTCAACTAGCGGGGATCCAAGAGACCCAGTACTTC	CASSQLAGIQETQYF
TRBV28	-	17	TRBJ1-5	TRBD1	TGTGCCAGCAGTTTCGTCAGGGGGTTTAATAGCAATCAGCCCCAGCATTTT	CASSFVRGFNSNQPQHF
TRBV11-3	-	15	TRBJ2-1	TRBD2	TGTGCCAGCAGCTCTGGGGGACTAGCCGACAATGAGCAGTTCTTC	CASSSGGLADNEQFF
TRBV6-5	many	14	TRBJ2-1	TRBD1	TGTGCCAGCAGTTACTCGGACAGGGACAATGAGCAGTTCTTC	CASSYSDRDNEQFF
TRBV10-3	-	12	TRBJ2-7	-	TGTGCCATCAGTGGTTCGGGCTACGAGCAGTACTTC	CAISGSGYEQYF
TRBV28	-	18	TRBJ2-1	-	TGTGCCAGCAGTTTCCTTGGGGGGGGGCGGAGCTCCTACAATGAGCAGTTCTTC	CASSFLGGGRSSYNEQFF
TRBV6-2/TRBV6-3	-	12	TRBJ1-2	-	TGTGCCAGCAGTTACCCGGACTATGGCTACACCTTC	CASSYPDYGYTF
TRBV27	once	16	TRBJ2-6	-	TGTGCCAGCAGTTTTGCCAGTTCCTCTGGGGCCAACGTCCTGACTTTC	CASSFASSSGANVLTF
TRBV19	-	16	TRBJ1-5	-	TGTGCCAGTAGTATAGGCGGAATCTATAGCAATCAGCCCCAGCATTTT	CASSIGGIYSNQPQHF
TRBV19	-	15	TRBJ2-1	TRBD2	TGTGCCAGTAGTCCCCAGGCTAGCGGGAGGAATGAGCAGTTCTTC	CASSPQASGRNEQFF
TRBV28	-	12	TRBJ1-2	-	TGTGCCAGCCTGGCAGGGTCCTATGGCTACACCTTC	CASLAGSYGYTF
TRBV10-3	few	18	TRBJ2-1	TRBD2	TGTGCCATCAGAAGAGCACTAGCGGGGGGAGACAGGCACAATGAGCAGTTCTTC	CAIRRALAGGDRHNEQFF
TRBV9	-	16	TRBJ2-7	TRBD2	TGTGCCAGCAGCAAGGGACTAGCGGGAGCATATGACGAGCAGTACTTC	CASSKGLAGAYDEQYF
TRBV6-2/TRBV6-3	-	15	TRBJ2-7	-	TGTGCCAGCAGTTACCCGCCGAAAGGGGACTACGAGCAGTACTTC	CASSYPPKGDYEQYF
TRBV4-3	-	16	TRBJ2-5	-	TGCGCCAGCAGCCAAGGGGTGGGCTCCAGTCAAGAGACCCAGTACTTC	CASSQGVGSSQETQYF
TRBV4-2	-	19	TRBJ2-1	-	TGTGCCAGCAGCCAAGCACTTACTCTTCCCAGCGAGGAGCCGTATGAGCAGTTCTTC	CASSQALTLPSEEPYEQFF
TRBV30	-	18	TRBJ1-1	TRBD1	TGTGCCTGGAGTGTACGGAGAGGGACAGGGGGCGAAAACACTGAAGCTTTCTTT	CAWSVRRGTGGENTEAFF
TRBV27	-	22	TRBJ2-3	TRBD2	TGTGCCATCCCCGGTCTACTAGCGGGAGGGCCGAGGGCGATATATAGCACAGATACGCAGTATTTT	CAIPGLLAGGPRAIYSTDTQYF
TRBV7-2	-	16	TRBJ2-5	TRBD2	TGTGCCAGCAGCTTGACTAGCGGGGGGCCGCAAGAGACCCAGTACTTC	CASSLTSGGPQETQYF
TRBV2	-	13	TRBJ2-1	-	TGTGCCAGCTTCTCCGACTTCCCCAATGAGCAGTTCTTC	CASFSDFPNEQFF
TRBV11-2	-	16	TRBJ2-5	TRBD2	TGTGCCAGCAGCCCACGACCCGGGGGGGACTTTGAGACCCAGTACTTC	CASSPRPGGDFETQYF
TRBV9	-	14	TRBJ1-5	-	TGTGCCAGCAGCGCAGGGTATTACAATCAGCCCCAGCATTTT	CASSAGYYNQPQHF
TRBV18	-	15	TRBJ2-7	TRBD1	TGTGCCAGCTCACCTACAGGACAGGGGTCCCACGAGCAGTACTTC	CASSPTGQGSHEQYF
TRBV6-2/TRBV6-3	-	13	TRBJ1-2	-	TGTGCCAGCAGTTACGTCGCGGGGTATGGCTACACCTTC	CASSYVAGYGYTF
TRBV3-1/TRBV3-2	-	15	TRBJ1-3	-	TGTGCCAGCAGCCCCGATGGAGGGACTGAAAACACCATATATTTT	CASSPDGGTENTIYF
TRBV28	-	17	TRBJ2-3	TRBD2	TGTGCCAGCAGTACAGGGACTAGCGGGAGTTACACAGATACGCAGTATTTT	CASSTGTSGSYTDTQYF
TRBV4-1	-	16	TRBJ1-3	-	TGCGCCAGCAGCCAACACGCGGGGACGTCTGGAAACACCATATATTTT	CASSQHAGTSGNTIYF
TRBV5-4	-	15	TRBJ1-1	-	TGTGCCACCTCGACCGACGGGAGGCTAAACACTGAAGCTTTCTTT	CATSTDGRLNTEAFF
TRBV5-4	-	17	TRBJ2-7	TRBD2	TGTGCCAGCAGCTCTGGAGGGATCCTAGCGGGAGGCCTCGAGCAGTACTTC	CASSSGGILAGGLEQYF
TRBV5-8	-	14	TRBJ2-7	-	TGTGCCAGCAGCTTCAGGGGAAGCTCTACGGGGCAGTACTTC	CASSFRGSSTGQYF
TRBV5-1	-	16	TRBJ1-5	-	TGCGCCAGCAGCCAAGGACAGTCCAGAGAAGGGTGGCCCCAGCATTTT	CASSQGQSREGWPQHF
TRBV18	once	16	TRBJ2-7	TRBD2	TGTGCCAGCTCACCACCGTCGCGCGGGAGGGCCTACGAGCAGTACTTC	CASSPPSRGRAYEQYF
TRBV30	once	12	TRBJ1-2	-	TGTGCCTGGAGGGGGGCGGGCGCTGGCTACACCTTC	CAWRGAGAGYTF
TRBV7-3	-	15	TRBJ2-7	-	TGTGCCAGCAGCTTCTACAGGAGTTCAACCTACGAGCAGTACTTC	CASSFYRSSTYEQYF
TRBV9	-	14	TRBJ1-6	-	TGTGCCAGCAGCGTAGCGGGGGAACGTTCACCCCTCCACTTT	CASSVAGERSPLHF
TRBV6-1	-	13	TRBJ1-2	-	TGTGCCAGCAGTGACAGGTTGGGCTATGGCTACACCTTC	CASSDRLGYGYTF
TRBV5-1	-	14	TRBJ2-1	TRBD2	TGCGCCAGCAGCTTTACTAGCGGGTACAATGAGCAGTTCTTC	CASSFTSGYNEQFF
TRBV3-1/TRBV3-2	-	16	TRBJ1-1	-	TGTGCCAGCAGCCAAGATCTTAGGACAGAACGCACTGAAGCTTTCTTT	CASSQDLRTERTEAFF
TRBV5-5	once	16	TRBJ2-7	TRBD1	TGTGCCAGCAGTTCGATCTATGGGACAGGGATTGTCGAGCAGTACTTC	CASSSIYGTGIVEQYF
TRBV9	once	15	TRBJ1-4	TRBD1	TGTGCCAGCAGCGTAGGGGCAGGGGGAAATGAAAAACTGTTTTTT	CASSVGAGGNEKLFF
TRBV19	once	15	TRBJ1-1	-	TGTGCCAGTAGCCTGATTACAACCATGAACACTGAAGCTTTCTTT	CASSLITTMNTEAFF
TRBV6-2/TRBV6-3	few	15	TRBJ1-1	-	TGTGCCAGCAGTTACCTGGGGAGCTTGAACACTGAAGCTTTCTTT	CASSYLGSLNTEAFF
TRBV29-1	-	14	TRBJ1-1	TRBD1	TGCAGCGCTAAGGGACAGGGAAGTTACACTGAAGCTTTCTTT	CSAKGQGSYTEAFF
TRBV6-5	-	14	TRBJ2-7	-	TGTGCCAGCAGCTCCACAGCTACATCCTACGAGCAGTACTTC	CASSSTATSYEQYF
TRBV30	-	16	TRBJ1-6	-	TGTGCCTGGAGTTCACAGTCCGGGACTTGGAAGTCACCCCTCCACTTT	CAWSSQSGTWKSPLHF
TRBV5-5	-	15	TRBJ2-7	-	TGTGCCAGCAGCTTGGAACCTCTTGGGGGGTACGAGCAGTACTTC	CASSLEPLGGYEQYF
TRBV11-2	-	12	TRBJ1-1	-	TGTGCCAGCAGCTTGGGGGGTACTCAAGCTTTCTTT	CASSLGGTQAFF
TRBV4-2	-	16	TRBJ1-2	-	TGTGCCAGCAGCCGACGTACGGGGGGGGCTAACTATGGCTACACCTTC	CASSRRTGGANYGYTF
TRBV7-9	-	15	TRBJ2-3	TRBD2	TGTGCCAGCAGCAAACGAGCGGGGGATAGAAATACGCAGTATTTT	CASSKRAGDRNTQYF